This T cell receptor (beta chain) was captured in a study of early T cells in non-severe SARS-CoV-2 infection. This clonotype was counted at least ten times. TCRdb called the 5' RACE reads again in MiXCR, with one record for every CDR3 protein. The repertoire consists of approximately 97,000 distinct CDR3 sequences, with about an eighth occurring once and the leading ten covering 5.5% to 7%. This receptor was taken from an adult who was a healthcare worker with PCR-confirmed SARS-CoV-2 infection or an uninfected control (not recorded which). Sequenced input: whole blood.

The CDR3 loop reads CASSLEDGPQPQHF. DNA for the CDR3: TGTGCCAGCAGCCTAGAGGACGGGCCGCAGCCCCAGCATTTT. The chain recombines TRBV7-7 with TRBJ1-5; no firm D call. The CDR3 runs to 14 residues. Trimming removed 5 bases at V and 7 bases at J, with 15 bases between. The germline gives CDR1 SSHAT, CDR2 FNYEAQ (reference sequence).